These 20 T cell receptor beta chains originate from one sample sequenced in a study of T cell responses to AZD1222 COVID-19 vaccine (dated by TCRdb to 2020 to 2022). Preparation of the library involved the immunoSEQ multiplex PCR assay. TCRdb's version of the immuneACCESS table is confined to in-frame rearrangements and falls short of the full clone set. An unresolved V gene accounts for under half of the shortfall where checked; the remainder is of unknown origin. The sample includes 90,000 to 120,000 clones, with 90% to 95% observed a single time. Clones ranked in the top ten supply roughly a fifth of the sample. Reading the label with the study, this specimen's time point is: baseline before first vaccination. The sample here was peripheral blood, taken on day 0 of AZD1222 vaccination. The receptors derive from an adult in good health.

This chain joins TRBV11-2 and TRBJ1-2; 8 bases match TRBD1. The CDR3 loop spans 18 amino acids. With V trimmed by 0 bases and J by 2 bases, 11 bases remained unmatched. Germline V gives CDR1 SGHAT, CDR2 FQNNGV. The CDR3 coding sequence is TGTGCCAGCAGCTTAGATCTGCTCAGGCCAGGGGGCAACTATGGCTACACCTTC. This codes for CASSLDLLRPGGNYGYTF.

The V and J genes are TRBV7-2 and TRBJ2-3, with 7 positions matching TRBD2. Germline loops: CDR1 SGHTA, CDR2 FQGNSA. This CDR3 spans 16 amino acids. Trimming removed 5 bases from V and 2 bases from J; junction bases left unmatched: 10. In nucleotides, the CDR3 is TGTGCCAGCAGCCCCCGGACTAGAGGTAACACAGATACGCAGTATTTT. Translation: CASSPRTRGNTDTQYF.

The CDR3 sequence: CAISDRRTANTGELFF. Here the CDR3 DNA reads TGTGCCATCAGTGACAGGCGAACCGCGAACACCGGGGAGCTGTTTTTT. This chain links TRBV10-3 with TRBJ2-2; no clear D gene. The CDR3 extends over 16 amino acids. Germline V gene data show CDR1 as ENHRY and CDR2 as SYGVKD. Trimming removed 3 bases at V and 0 bases at J, with 11 bases between.

This clone was counted a single time. The rearrangement links TRBV12-2 to TRBJ1-5. TRBV12-2 is a pseudogene segment. The CDR3 is made up of 12 amino acids. The CDR3 region has the DNA TGTGCAAGTCCCCCGCGCGGTCAGCCCCAGCATTTT. Translation: CASPPRGQPQHF.

The chain links TRBV12-3 or TRBV12-4 to TRBJ1-2, with D unclear. The V end was cut by 3 bases, the J end by 4 bases, with 9 bases between. The CDR3 runs to 13 residues. The CDR3 nucleotides read TGTGCCAGCAGTTTGTCACGGTTCTATGGCTACACCTTC. Encoded protein: CASSLSRFYGYTF.

The chain combines TRBV19 with TRBJ1-6; D ambiguous. This CDR3 has 12 amino acids. V lost 5 bases and J 8 bases, leaving 7 bases between the germline ends. Germline-derived CDR1 and CDR2 are LNHDA and SQIVND (reference sequence). The CDR3 is CASSPEDSPLHF. The CDR3 DNA is TGTGCCAGTAGTCCAGAAGATTCACCCCTCCACTTT.

The rearrangement links TRBV19 to TRBJ2-1, with D possibly being TRBD2 (6 bases). Trimming removed 3 bases at V and 5 bases at J, with 11 bases between. This CDR3 is built from 14 residues. The germline V gene encodes CDR1 LNHDA and CDR2 SQIVND (reference sequence). The CDR3 bases are TGTGCCAGTAGTATCTCTCCTAGCGACAATGAGCAGTTCTTC. This gives the protein CASSISPSDNEQFF.

The V and J genes are TRBV13 and TRBJ1-4, with D unclear. V lost 5 bases and J lost 0, with 7 bases in between. Germline-derived CDR1 and CDR2 are PRHDT and FYEKMQ (reference sequence). The CDR3 has 14 amino acids. The CDR3 bases are TGTGCCAGCAGCCGTAGTTCAACTAATGAAAAACTGTTTTTT. Translated: CASSRSSTNEKLFF.

The chain is built from TRBV7-9 and TRBJ1-2; 7 bases are a match to TRBD1. From germline, CDR1 is SEHNR and CDR2 FQNEAQ (reference sequence). After removal of 5 bases from V and 3 bases from J, the junction contained 9 bases not matched to a gene. The CDR3 runs to 15 residues. The CDR3 nucleotides read TGTGCCAGCAGCCTCGGACAGGAGAGACACTATGGCTACACCTTC. The encoded protein is CASSLGQERHYGYTF.

The chain links TRBV5-5 to TRBJ2-1, with TRBD2 as a possible D gene (5 bases). The CDR3 runs to 16 residues. V lost 0 bases and J lost 7, with 17 bases in between. Germline V gives CDR1 SGHKS, CDR2 YYEKEE (reference sequence). The CDR3 DNA reads as TGTGCCAGCAGCTTGGATCCGCCTTGGACTCGGAATGAGCAGTTCTTC. It is translated as CASSLDPPWTRNEQFF.

The CDR3 region has the DNA TGTGCCAGCAGTTACTCGCGGGACCCGATATATGGCTACACCTTC. It is translated as CASSYSRDPIYGYTF. The chain links TRBV6-2 or TRBV6-3 to TRBJ1-2; D perhaps matches TRBD1 (5 bases). Trimming removed 0 bases at V and 5 bases at J, with 13 bases between. This CDR3 is 15 amino acids long. Germline V gives CDR1 MNHEY, CDR2 SVGEGT.

The chain uses TRBV21-1 and TRBJ2-3; the table's D call TRBD1 went unverified against the DNA. TRBV21-1 is a documented pseudogene. The CDR3 runs 14 residues. For the CDR3, the DNA is TGTGCCAGCAGCCGACAGTCAGCCAGGTATACGCAGTATTTT. Its protein is CASSRQSARYTQYF.

The J gene is TRBJ2-7, the V gene TRBV10-2; D is uncertain. The CDR3 consists of 13 residues. With 5 bases removed from V and 5 bases from J, the gap between germline ends came to 13 bases. Germline assignment: CDR1 WSHSY and CDR2 SAAADI. The CDR3 is CASSIGFSDEQYF. The CDR3 bases are TGCGCCAGCAGTATAGGTTTCTCGGACGAGCAGTACTTC.

The J gene is TRBJ2-5, the V gene TRBV7-2; 10 nucleotides align to TRBD2. The germline V gene has CDR1 SGHTA and CDR2 FQGNSA. The CDR3 covers 14 residues. V lost 8 bases to trimming and J lost 4 bases; unmatched junction nucleotides: 7. The CDR3: CASGLTSGPETQYF. The CDR3 DNA reads as TGTGCCAGCGGACTGACTAGCGGGCCAGAGACCCAGTACTTC.

The chain carries TRBV7-9 and TRBJ2-7; 7 positions agree with TRBD1. The trim removed 2 bases at V and 4 bases at J, leaving 2 bases unmatched. The germline V gene has CDR1 SEHNR and CDR2 FQNEAQ (reference sequence). CDR3 length: 13 residues. In DNA, the CDR3 is TGTGCCAGCAGCTTAAAGGGACAGTACGAGCAGTACTTC. It yields the protein CASSLKGQYEQYF.

J is TRBJ2-7 and V is TRBV7-2; 9 bases map to TRBD1. The CDR3 runs 15 residues. The germline gives CDR1 SGHTA, CDR2 FQGNSA. After removal of 6 bases from V and 5 bases from J, the junction contained 11 bases not matched to a gene. CDR3 in amino acids: CASRSGTQGANEQYF. Written as DNA, the CDR3 is TGTGCCAGCAGATCCGGGACACAGGGGGCTAACGAGCAGTACTTC.

The rearrangement links TRBV7-2 to TRBJ2-1, with D unresolved. CDR1 is SGHTA and CDR2 is FQGNSA in the germline V gene. V dropped 7 bases and J dropped 3 bases, with 13 bases sitting between them. The CDR3 has 14 amino acids. CDR3 residues: CASTLTGLYNEQFF. The CDR3 DNA reads as TGTGCCAGCACCCTAACTGGCCTCTACAATGAGCAGTTCTTC.

CDR3 in DNA: TGCGCCAGCAGCCAAGAAAGGGGGCTGGGCGGCTACACCTTC. It specifies CASSQERGLGGYTF. This rearrangement joins TRBV4-1 to TRBJ1-2; 7 positions match TRBD1. The V gene end was trimmed by 0 bases and the J gene end by 8 bases; junction bases not matched to a gene: 6. Per germline, CDR1 MGHRA and CDR2 YSYEKL. The CDR3 spans 14 residues.

The rearrangement links TRBV3-1 (or the pseudogene TRBV3-2) to TRBJ1-3; no definite D call. Trimming took off 3 bases at V and 2 bases at J, with 8 bases between the two ends. Germline V lookup: CDR1 LGHDT, CDR2 YNNKEL (reference sequence). The CDR3 is made up of 14 amino acids. Here the CDR3 DNA reads TGTGCCAGCAGCCAGTTAGGGCCTGGAAACACCATATATTTT. Protein sequence: CASSQLGPGNTIYF.

The chain links TRBV19 to TRBJ2-3; 10 bases match TRBD2. The V and J ends lost 5 bases and 1 base, in that order; junction bases with no gene match: 0. The CDR3 runs to 14 residues. Germline assignment: CDR1 LNHDA and CDR2 SQIVND (reference sequence). CDR3 nucleotides: TGTGCCAGTAGTGGGACTAGCGGCACAGATACGCAGTATTTT. As protein: CASSGTSGTDTQYF.